A single sample is the source of the 2 T cell receptor beta chains below, sequenced in a study of cytomegalovirus exposure and HLA in healthy donors. PCR involved 60 Vbeta and 13 Jbeta primers. Profiled with immunoSEQ multiplex PCR; TCRdb holds only in-frame clones, not every one. The sample carries 90,000 to 140,000 clones, 76% recorded once. Sequencing was performed on PBMCs. These receptors all come from a man in his forties in good health and CMV-seropositive.

V is TRBV5-3 and J is TRBJ1-5; D is unresolved. TRBV5-3 is an ORF; its function is uncertain. The V and J ends lost 2 bases and 7 bases respectively, with 7 bases between them. There are 12 residues in the CDR3. The CDR3 reads CARSFRVQPQHF. CDR3 DNA: TGTGCCAGAAGCTTTAGAGTACAGCCCCAGCATTTT.

The rearrangement uses TRBV28 and TRBJ2-3; 14 positions match TRBD2. Germline V gene data show CDR1 as MDHEN and CDR2 as SYDVKM. The CDR3 sequence is 15 residues long. The V and J ends lost 3 bases and 6 bases, in that order; junction bases with no gene match: 2. DNA of the CDR3: TGTGCCAGCAGTTTTAGACTAGCGGGAGGGGATACGCAGTATTTT. Translating it yields CASSFRLAGGDTQYF.